The next 27 T cell receptor beta chains were all read from a single sample in a study of T cell responses to AZD1222 COVID-19 vaccine. Assay: immunoSEQ multiplex PCR; the TCRdb copy retains only in-frame clones and omits some. The sample contains about 80,000 clones, 87% of which appear only once. The source material was peripheral blood, sampled on day 0 of AZD1222 vaccination. The receptor source for this set is an adult in good health.

The rearrangement links TRBV12-3 or TRBV12-4 to TRBJ2-7, with a tentative D call TRBD1 (5 bases). Trimming removed 2 bases at V and 6 bases at J, with 8 bases between. There are 12 residues in the CDR3. CDR3 nucleotide sequence: TGTGCCAGCAGTTTATGGGGCAGCGAGCAGTACTTC. It translates to CASSLWGSEQYF.

This chain joins TRBV6-1 and TRBJ1-2; possible D gene TRBD1, 5 bases. Germline V gene lookup returns CDR1 MNHNS and CDR2 SASEGT. There are 17 residues in the CDR3. V lost 2 bases, J lost 5 bases, and 21 bases lay in between. The DNA of the CDR3 is TGTGCCAGCAGTGAATACGTAGGGAGAGGAGGGGTTTATGGCTACACCTTC. This gives the protein CASSEYVGRGGVYGYTF.

This chain links TRBV19 with TRBJ2-1; 7 nucleotides line up with TRBD1. Germline CDR1 reads LNHDA; CDR2 reads SQIVND (reference sequence). The junction had 7 bases not matched to a gene; V was cut back by 5 bases and J by 0 bases. The CDR3 has 16 amino acids. The CDR3: CASSHRTGSSYNEQFF. Written as DNA, the CDR3 is TGTGCCAGTAGTCACCGGACAGGCAGCTCCTACAATGAGCAGTTCTTC.

V usage is TRBV27 and J usage is TRBJ2-3, with TRBD1 identical over 9 bases. The CDR3 has 15 residues. Unmatched junction bases numbered 6, after V lost 5 bases and J lost 3 bases. The germline V gene has CDR1 MNHEY and CDR2 SMNVEV (reference sequence). CDR3 amino acids: CASSTRTGDTDTQYF. The DNA for the CDR3 is TGTGCCAGCAGTACACGGACAGGGGATACAGATACGCAGTATTTT.

The J gene is TRBJ2-7, the V gene TRBV19, with 7 nucleotides matching TRBD1. The V segment lost 9 bases and the J segment 3 bases; nucleotides outside the gene matches: 8. The length of the CDR3 is 13 residues. The germline gives CDR1 LNHDA, CDR2 SQIVND (reference sequence). The CDR3 loop is CASPGTDLYEQYF. Written as DNA, the CDR3 is TGTGCCAGCCCTGGGACAGATCTCTACGAGCAGTACTTC.

The rearrangement links TRBV11-1 to TRBJ1-1; D may be TRBD1 (6 bases). Trimming took 5 bases from V and 0 from J, leaving 13 bases between them. The CDR3 loop spans 15 amino acids. Germline CDR1 reads SGHAT; CDR2 reads FQDESV (reference sequence). CDR3 in DNA: TGTGCCAGCAGCGATGTGGACAGATTGAACACTGAAGCTTTCTTT. Translation gives CASSDVDRLNTEAFF.

The chain is built from TRBV6-5 and TRBJ1-2; TRBD1 is a possible D gene (6 bases). V dropped 2 bases and J dropped 7 bases, with 11 bases sitting between them. There are 13 residues in the CDR3. In germline, CDR1 is MNHEY, CDR2 SVGAGI. This CDR3 reads CASSYDRRGGYTF. CDR3 DNA sequence: TGTGCCAGCAGTTACGACAGGAGGGGTGGCTACACCTTC.

The gene calls are TRBV2 and TRBJ1-2; tentatively, D is TRBD1 (6 bases). V gave up 6 bases and J gave up 5 bases, with 16 bases separating them. This CDR3 region has 14 residues. Germline CDR1 reads SNHLY; CDR2 reads FYNNEI. This CDR3 reads CASSGDGGGYGYTF. The CDR3, as DNA: TGTGCCAGCAGCGGCGATGGGGGCGGGTATGGCTACACCTTC.

The chain carries TRBV7-3 and TRBJ2-3, with 7 bases identical to TRBD2. The junction had 15 bases not matched to a gene; V was cut back by 5 bases and J by 1 base. This CDR3 is 18 amino acids long. Germline assignment: CDR1 SGHTA and CDR2 FQGTGA. The CDR3 nucleotides read TGTGCCAGCAGCATCACATCCCCGGGGCTAGCGGGCACAGATACGCAGTATTTT. Translated, it gives CASSITSPGLAGTDTQYF.

V and J are TRBV6-1 and TRBJ1-5; D possibly corresponds to TRBD1 (5 bases). V lost 1 base and J 2 bases, leaving 24 bases between the germline ends. This CDR3 is built from 20 residues. CDR1 and CDR2 from the germline V gene are MNHNS and SASEGT. The CDR3 sequence is CASSEGSRDLGFFGNQPQHF. DNA for the CDR3: TGTGCCAGCAGTGAAGGGAGCCGGGACCTGGGTTTTTTTGGCAATCAGCCCCAGCATTTT.

The CDR3 DNA reads as TGCGCCAGCAGCTCCGCCCCAGGGACTAGCGCCCATGAGCAGTTCTTC. Translation: CASSSAPGTSAHEQFF. The chain couples TRBV5-1 to TRBJ2-1; TRBD2 agrees at 10 bases. The CDR3 is 16 amino acids. After removal of 3 bases from V and 8 bases from J, the junction contained 11 bases not matched to a gene. Germline lookup yields CDR1 SGHRS and CDR2 YFSETQ.

CDR3 DNA sequence: TGTGCCAGCAACAAAGACGGAAATTCACCCCTCCACTTT. This gives the protein CASNKDGNSPLHF. The V and J genes are TRBV7-9 and TRBJ1-6; D unresolved. This CDR3 has 13 amino acids. Germline loops: CDR1 SEHNR, CDR2 FQNEAQ (reference sequence). The V gene lost 7 bases and the J gene lost 7 bases, with 11 bases spanning the gap.

This clone was counted a single time. The chain couples TRBV15 to TRBJ2-3, with D possibly matching TRBD1 (5 bases). The CDR3 consists of 14 residues. With 2 bases removed from V and 8 bases from J, the gap between germline ends came to 14 bases. The germline gives CDR1 LNHNV, CDR2 YYDKDF (reference sequence). CDR3: CATSRTATQGTQYF. The CDR3 bases are TGTGCCACCAGCAGAACAGCGACCCAGGGTACGCAGTATTTT.

This chain uses TRBV6-2 or TRBV6-3 with TRBJ2-7, with TRBD2 matching 7 bases. This CDR3 spans 13 amino acids. Germline V CDR1 and CDR2: MNHEY, SVGEGT. J gave up 11 bases and V 7 bases, and 14 bases lay outside the gene matches. This CDR3 is CASTPGTIPREYF. The CDR3 DNA sequence: TGTGCCAGCACCCCCGGGACTATCCCTAGGGAGTACTTC.

The CDR3 nucleotides read TGCGCCAGCAGCCAGAACAGGGGGCGAGAGACCCAGTACTTC. Translated, it gives CASSQNRGRETQYF. This chain links TRBV4-3 with TRBJ2-5; 9 positions match TRBD1. V dropped 3 bases and J dropped 4; count of bases not matched to a gene: 3. The CDR3 totals 14 residues. CDR1 is LGHNA and CDR2 is YSLEER in the germline V gene.

The chain employs TRBV20-1 and TRBJ1-1, with 8 bases that match TRBD1. Germline V gene sequence: CDR1 DFQATT, CDR2 SNEGSKA (reference sequence). V shed 6 bases, J shed 9 bases, and the junction held 6 bases outside the gene matches. The CDR3 totals 11 residues. The CDR3 region is CSASTGVQAFF. CDR3 bases: TGCAGTGCATCGACAGGGGTTCAAGCTTTCTTT.

The chain recombines TRBV5-4 with TRBJ1-5; D is ambiguous. The length of the CDR3 is 14 residues. From germline, CDR1 is SGHNT and CDR2 YYREEE (reference sequence). V was trimmed by 0 bases and J by 3 bases, leaving 7 bases between them. CDR3 DNA sequence: TGTGCCAGCAGCTTGGCCGGACCCAATCAGCCCCAGCATTTT. This translates into CASSLAGPNQPQHF.

V is TRBV19 and J is TRBJ1-1; D is perhaps TRBD1 (5 bases). V was cut by 5 bases and J by 4 bases, with 17 bases left in between. The CDR3 is 15 amino acids. Germline CDR1 reads LNHDA; CDR2 reads SQIVND (reference sequence). CDR3 sequence reads: CASSPPQGRGTEAFF. The CDR3 nucleotides read TGTGCCAGTAGTCCCCCCCAGGGTAGGGGCACTGAAGCTTTCTTT.

This chain joins TRBV6-6 and TRBJ1-2; weak D call: TRBD1 (6 bases). CDR1 and CDR2 (germline): MNHNY, SVGAGI (reference sequence). V lost 6 bases and J lost 1, with 15 bases in between. This CDR3 comprises 15 residues. Here the CDR3 reads CASRTTGSDNYGYTF. The CDR3 bases are TGTGCCAGCAGAACTACAGGGAGTGATAACTATGGCTACACCTTC.

The J gene is TRBJ1-1, the V gene TRBV11-3; D may be TRBD1 (6 bases). CDR3 length: 14 residues. V shed 6 bases and J shed 0 bases, with 11 bases lying between them. Germline V lookup: CDR1 SGHNT, CDR2 YENEEA. CDR3 protein: CASRPTGLNTEAFF. In nucleotides, the CDR3 is TGTGCCAGCAGACCGACAGGCTTGAACACTGAAGCTTTCTTT. The full variable domain, in which reference TRBV11-3 and TRBJ1-1 provide the parts outside the CDR3, is EAGVVQSPRYKIIEKKQPVAFWCNPISGHNTLYWYLQNLGQGPELLIRYENEEAVDDSQLPKDRFSAERLKGVDSTLKIQPAELGDSAVYLCASRPTGLNTEAFFGQGTRLTVV.

This rearrangement joins TRBV9 to TRBJ2-3; D is perhaps TRBD1 (6 bases). CDR1 is SGDLS, CDR2 YYNGEE, per germline. The CDR3 covers 15 residues. Deletions cut 5 bases from V and 0 bases from J, with 13 bases between. In DNA form, the CDR3 reads TGTGCCAGCAGTCACAGGGACCATAGCACAGATACGCAGTATTTT. Translated: CASSHRDHSTDTQYF.

The chain recombines TRBV6-5 with TRBJ2-7; 9 bases line up with TRBD1. Germline V gene data show CDR1 as MNHEY and CDR2 as SVGAGI. The CDR3 consists of 14 residues. J lost 3 bases, V lost 4 bases, and 4 bases had no gene match. The CDR3, as DNA: TGTGCCAGCAGTTGGGACAGGGCCTTCTACGAGCAGTACTTC. It is translated as CASSWDRAFYEQYF.

The V call is TRBV10-3, the J call TRBJ2-7, with no clear D. The germline V and J ends were trimmed by 2 bases and 4 bases, with 3 bases remaining between them. The length of the CDR3 is 11 residues. The V gene's germline CDR1 is ENHRY and CDR2 SYGVKD. The DNA of the CDR3 is TGTGCCATCAGTGAGGGGTACGAGCAGTACTTC. Encoded protein: CAISEGYEQYF.

V usage is TRBV5-4 and J usage is TRBJ1-4; TRBD1 agrees at 9 bases. The CDR3 is made up of 15 amino acids. Per the germline V gene, CDR1 is SGHNT and CDR2 is YYREEE (reference sequence). The V segment lost 4 bases and the J segment 2 bases; nucleotides outside the gene matches: 3. The DNA for the CDR3 is TGTGCCAGCAGCCTAGGACAGGGGACTAATGAAAAACTGTTTTTT. It encodes CASSLGQGTNEKLFF.

The V gene is TRBV9, the J gene TRBJ2-7, with D perhaps TRBD1 (6 bases). Per germline, CDR1 SGDLS and CDR2 YYNGEE. The CDR3 loop spans 16 amino acids. Trimming took 4 bases from V and 2 from J, leaving 19 bases between them. CDR3 residues: CASSPLGAGLPYEQYF. In nucleotides, the CDR3 is TGTGCCAGCAGCCCATTGGGGGCAGGGCTCCCCTACGAGCAGTACTTC.

This chain joins TRBV9 and TRBJ2-3; 14 positions match TRBD2. This CDR3 is 16 amino acids long. J was trimmed by 3 bases and V by 3 bases; bases with no gene match: 3. Per germline, CDR1 SGDLS and CDR2 YYNGEE. The CDR3, as DNA: TGTGCCAGCAGCGCGGGACTAGCGGGAGTTACAGATACGCAGTATTTT. It encodes CASSAGLAGVTDTQYF.

The J gene is TRBJ1-5, the V gene TRBV7-2, with unresolved D. V shed 5 bases and J shed 5 bases, with 10 bases lying between them. The germline CDR1 and CDR2 sequences are SGHTA and FQGNSA. The CDR3 sequence is 13 residues long. The CDR3 region is CASSRGRDQPQHF. The CDR3 DNA reads TGTGCCAGCAGCCGCGGTCGCGATCAGCCCCAGCATTTT.